The 12 T cell receptor beta chains presented below share a single source sample, sequenced in a study of blood T cell repertoires in COVID-19. Generated by immunoSEQ multiplex PCR, the TCRdb table keeps only in-frame clones and is missing some. The sample lists 220,000 or so clones, roughly four fifths occurring once. The sequenced material came from peripheral blood. Receptor source: a woman aged 80 or over with COVID-19, enrolled during active disease.

The chain joins TRBV13 to TRBJ1-3; 9 bases map to TRBD1. Germline CDR1 and CDR2: PRHDT and FYEKMQ (reference sequence). V lost 8 bases and J lost 0; bases outside the gene matches: 14. The CDR3 covers 18 residues. CDR3 in amino acids: CASARQGTGPSSGNTIYF. CDR3 coding DNA: TGTGCCAGCGCCAGACAGGGGACAGGGCCGAGCTCTGGAAACACCATATATTTT.

This rearrangement joins TRBV18 to TRBJ1-1; D uncertain. The CDR3 has 14 residues. V lost 2 bases and J lost 3, with 10 bases in between. The germline CDR1 and CDR2 sequences are KGHSH and LQKENI. The CDR3 here is CASSPLPEDTEAFF. The CDR3 DNA reads as TGTGCCAGCTCACCATTACCGGAGGACACTGAAGCTTTCTTT.

This rearrangement joins TRBV5-4 to TRBJ2-1; a weak D match, TRBD2 (6 bases). Trimming pared 0 bases from V and 7 bases from J, leaving 14 bases between. The CDR3 has 15 residues. The V gene's germline CDR1 is SGHNT and CDR2 YYREEE (reference sequence). CDR3 DNA sequence: TGTGCCAGCAGCTTGGTGGCGGGATGGAGAAATGAGCAGTTCTTC. Amino acid sequence: CASSLVAGWRNEQFF.

This clone occurred many times. The chain combines TRBV7-8 with TRBJ2-4, with 9 bases matching TRBD1. This CDR3 has 16 residues. Germline V gene data show CDR1 as SGHVS and CDR2 as FQNEAQ. V shed 1 base and J 7 bases; nucleotides not matched to a gene: 8. The DNA of the CDR3 is TGTGCCAGCAGCTTAGAATTGATAGGACAGGGGAACATTCAGTACTTC. It encodes CASSLELIGQGNIQYF.

This chain links TRBV5-4 with TRBJ1-4; D unresolved. The V end was cut by 1 base, the J end by 2 bases, with 12 bases between. Per the germline V gene, CDR1 is SGHNT and CDR2 is YYREEE (reference sequence). The length of the CDR3 is 16 residues. The CDR3 region has the DNA TGTGCCAGCAGCTTGCGAGGGAGACGGACTAATGAAAAACTGTTTTTT. Translated, it gives CASSLRGRRTNEKLFF.

The genes are TRBV7-9 and TRBJ1-5; D perhaps matches TRBD1 (6 bases). Germline V gives CDR1 SEHNR, CDR2 FQNEAQ (reference sequence). V shed 5 bases and J shed 4 bases, with 12 bases lying between them. The CDR3 covers 14 residues. CDR3 in amino acids: CASSTGTLNQPQHF. For the CDR3, the DNA is TGTGCCAGCAGCACCGGGACATTGAATCAGCCCCAGCATTTT.

This clone was recorded a few times. The rearrangement uses TRBV25-1 and TRBJ2-7; D remains unclear. The CDR3 is made up of 11 amino acids. V was cut by 4 bases and J by 4 bases, with 5 bases left in between. Germline-derived CDR1 and CDR2 are MGHDK and SYGVNS. The CDR3 nucleotides read TGTGCCAGCAGTGGCGGATACGAGCAGTACTTC. Its translation is CASSGGYEQYF.

V and J are TRBV3-1 (or the pseudogene TRBV3-2) and TRBJ1-1; 7 bases align to TRBD1. Germline CDR1 LGHDT, CDR2 YNNKEL (reference sequence). The V segment lost 1 base and the J segment 2 bases; nucleotides outside the gene matches: 4. The CDR3 runs 15 residues. The CDR3 DNA follows: TGTGCCAGCAGCCAAGCCGGGACAGCAAACACTGAAGCTTTCTTT. Translated, it gives CASSQAGTANTEAFF.

The CDR3: CASSVTSSGGYTF. CDR3 DNA: TGTGCCAGCAGCGTAACATCCTCCGGGGGCTACACCTTC. The gene calls are TRBV9 and TRBJ1-2; no firm D call. Germline V gives CDR1 SGDLS, CDR2 YYNGEE. CDR3 length: 13 residues. Trimming took 1 base from V and 8 from J, leaving 12 bases between them.

The chain couples TRBV5-1 to TRBJ2-1; D possibly corresponds to TRBD2 (6 bases). Germline V gene data show CDR1 as SGHRS and CDR2 as YFSETQ. The CDR3 is 15 amino acids. Trimming left V 5 bases short and J 0 bases short, with 12 bases between. The CDR3 here is CASRTSPGSYNEQFF. CDR3 DNA: TGCGCCAGCAGGACTAGTCCTGGCTCCTACAATGAGCAGTTCTTC.

The CDR3 nucleotides are TGCAGCGTCCGACAGGGGAGCACTGAAGCTTTCTTT. It codes for CSVRQGSTEAFF. V gene TRBV29-1 combines with J gene TRBJ1-1, with 8 bases matching TRBD1. Germline CDR1 reads SQVTM; CDR2 reads ANQGSEA. The CDR3 is made up of 12 amino acids. V gave up 6 bases and J gave up 4 bases; unmatched junction bases: 4.

This clone came up a few times. This chain uses TRBV5-4 with TRBJ1-2; perhaps TRBD1 as D (6 bases). The CDR3 is 15 residues long. Germline CDR1 and CDR2: SGHNT and YYREEE (reference sequence). Trimming pared 3 bases from V and 8 bases from J, leaving 20 bases between. CDR3 bases: TGTGCCAGCAGCTCGGAAGATGGGGGCCGGGGCGGCTACACCTTC. It codes for CASSSEDGGRGGYTF.